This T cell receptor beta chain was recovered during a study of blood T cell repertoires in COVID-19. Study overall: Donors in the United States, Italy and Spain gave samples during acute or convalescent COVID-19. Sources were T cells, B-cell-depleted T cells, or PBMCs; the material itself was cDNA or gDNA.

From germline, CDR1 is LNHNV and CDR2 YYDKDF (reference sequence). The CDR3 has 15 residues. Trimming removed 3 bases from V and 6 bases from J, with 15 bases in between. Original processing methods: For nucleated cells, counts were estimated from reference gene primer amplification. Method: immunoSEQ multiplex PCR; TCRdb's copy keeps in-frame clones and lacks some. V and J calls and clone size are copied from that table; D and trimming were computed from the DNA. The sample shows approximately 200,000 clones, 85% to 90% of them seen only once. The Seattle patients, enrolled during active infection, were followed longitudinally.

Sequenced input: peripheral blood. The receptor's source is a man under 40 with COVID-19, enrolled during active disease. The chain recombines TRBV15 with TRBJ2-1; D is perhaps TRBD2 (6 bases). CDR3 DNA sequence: TGTGCCACCAGCAGTCCCGGGACTGGCATCAATGAGCAGTTCTTC. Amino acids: CATSSPGTGINEQFF. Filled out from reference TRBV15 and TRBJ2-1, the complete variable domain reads DAMVIQNPRYQVTQFGKPVTLSCSQTLNHNVMYWYQQKSSQAPKLLFHYYDKDFNNEADTPDNFQSRRPNTSFCFLDIRSPGLGDTAMYLCATSSPGTGINEQFFGPGTRLTVL.